The rows below give T cell receptor beta chains drawn from one sample of a study of T cells in Graves' hyperthyroidism and ophthalmopathy. TCRdb itself ran the multiplex PCR reads through MiXCR, one entry per CDR3 protein. The sample yields roughly 170,000 distinct CDR3 sequences, more than 15% seen once. The sequenced sample was blood. The source of these receptors is a woman aged 50 to 60 with Graves' hyperthyroidism. Both conserved end residues are part of each CDR3. Each record gives: D gene, clone size, V gene, CDR3 length, J gene, CDR3 protein, CDR3 DNA. A D gene is named only where the DNA matches it firmly. Clone size is not always given. Where it is, it says once, few, many or a class for expanded clones.

>-|many|TRBV5-1|13|TRBJ1-1
CASREVINTEAFF
TGCGCCAGCAGGGAGGTTATTAACACTGAAGCTTTCTTT
>TRBD2|many|TRBV14|17|TRBJ2-1
CASSQALVGGSYNEQFF
TGTGCCAGCAGCCAGGCCCTCGTGGGGGGGTCCTACAATGAGCAGTTCTTC
>TRBD2|many|TRBV20-1|13|TRBJ2-7
CRAWRGGDIEQYF
TGCAGGGCCTGGCGGGGGGGCGATATAGAGCAGTACTTC
>-|few|TRBV7-6|14|TRBJ2-7
CASSPLGQGYEQYF
TGTGCCAGCAGCCCCCTCGGGCAGGGCTACGAGCAGTACTTC
>TRBD1|many|TRBV11-2|18|TRBJ2-2
CASSLRGWAGGAGGELFF
TGTGCCAGCAGCCTTAGAGGTTGGGCAGGGGGCGCTGGCGGGGAGCTGTTTTTT
>TRBD1|many|TRBV2|15|TRBJ2-1
CASSRPGTGANEQFF
TGTGCCAGCAGTCGACCCGGGACAGGGGCCAATGAGCAGTTCTTC
>-|many|TRBV20-1|12|TRBJ1-5
CSARDPNQPQHF
TGCAGTGCTAGAGACCCCAATCAGCCCCAGCATTTT
>-|few|TRBV9|15|TRBJ1-2
CASSSLSARVGGYTF
TGTGCCAGCTCTAGTCTTTCGGCGCGAGTAGGCGGCTACACCTTC
>-|-|TRBV18|14|TRBJ1-1
CASSQGGAGTEAFF
TGTGCCAGCTCACAGGGGGGGGCTGGGACTGAAGCTTTCTTT
>-|many|TRBV20-1|11|TRBJ2-4
CSATAFDIQYF
TGCAGTGCTACTGCATTCGACATTCAGTACTTC
>-|many|TRBV20-1|15|TRBJ2-2
CSARPGQTNTGELFF
TGCAGTGCTAGACCCGGACAGACGAACACCGGGGAGCTGTTTTTT
>-|many|TRBV5-1|16|TRBJ1-1
CASSPPGNTLNTEAFF
TGCGCCAGCAGTCCGCCCGGGAATACCTTGAACACTGAAGCTTTCTTT
>-|many|TRBV6-2/TRBV6-3|16|TRBJ1-4
CASSYRSTEFNEKLFF
TGTGCCAGCAGTTACCGTTCTACAGAGTTTAATGAAAAACTGTTTTTT
>TRBD1|-|TRBV18|17|TRBJ2-7
CASSPSGGQFSVYEQYF
TGTGCCAGCTCACCCTCAGGGGGACAGTTCTCAGTCTACGAGCAGTACTTC
>-|many|TRBV24-1|13|TRBJ1-5
CATSDPHGGPQHF
TGTGCCACCAGTGATCCCCACGGGGGGCCCCAGCATTTT
>TRBD1|many|TRBV11-2|13|TRBJ2-5
CASSGDRAETQYF
TGTGCCAGCAGCGGGGACAGGGCAGAGACCCAGTACTTC
>-|many|TRBV13|14|TRBJ1-4
CASSLATVNEKLFF
TGTGCCAGCAGCCTAGCGACAGTTAATGAAAAACTGTTTTTT
>-|many|TRBV12-3/TRBV12-4|13|TRBJ2-1
CASSLAGRGEQFF
TGTGCCAGCAGTTTAGCTGGGCGGGGTGAGCAGTTCTTC
>-|-|TRBV6-1|14|TRBJ2-1
CASSEVVGGNEQFF
TGTGCCAGCAGTGAAGTTGTGGGAGGTAATGAGCAGTTCTTC
>-|many|TRBV7-9|15|TRBJ2-1
CASSLALVWDNEQFF
TGTGCCAGCAGCTTAGCACTAGTTTGGGACAATGAGCAGTTCTTC
>-|many|TRBV7-2|14|TRBJ2-2
CASSTTPWDGELFF
TGTGCCAGCAGCACAACCCCGTGGGACGGGGAGCTGTTTTTT
>TRBD1|many|TRBV2|13|TRBJ2-5
CASSGTGEETQYF
TGTGCCAGCAGTGGTACAGGGGAAGAGACCCAGTACTTC
>-|many|TRBV12-3/TRBV12-4|12|TRBJ1-1
CAGGAGTGEAFF
TGTGCCGGGGGGGCAGGGACTGGTGAAGCTTTCTTT
>-|many|TRBV18|14|TRBJ1-1
CASSPPSGGAEAFF
TGTGCCAGCTCACCACCTTCTGGGGGCGCTGAAGCTTTCTTT
>TRBD1|-|TRBV10-3|15|TRBJ1-5
CASSYSRQGNQPQHF
TGTGCCAGCAGTTACTCGAGACAGGGAAATCAGCCCCAGCATTTT
>-|-|TRBV28|14|TRBJ2-3
CASSQRRRTDTQYF
TGTGCCAGCAGTCAGCGGAGACGCACAGATACGCAGTATTTT
>TRBD2|-|TRBV7-2|13|TRBJ2-1
CAIMRGAYNEQFF
TGTGCCATCATGCGGGGGGCCTACAATGAGCAGTTCTTC
>TRBD1|many|TRBV6-6|15|TRBJ2-2
CASSYSRQGAGELFF
TGTGCCAGCAGTTACTCTCGTCAGGGGGCCGGGGAGCTGTTTTTT
>TRBD1|many|TRBV20-1|15|TRBJ1-2
CSARGESQGRSGYTF
TGCAGTGCTAGGGGTGAATCACAGGGGAGAAGTGGCTACACCTTC
>-|many|TRBV19|17|TRBJ1-5
CASSRGGGGPIGQPQHF
TGTGCCAGTTCGAGGGGAGGTGGTGGCCCAATTGGTCAGCCCCAGCATTTT
>TRBD1|-|TRBV6-1|15|TRBJ1-2
CASTDGDRPRDGYTF
TGTGCCAGCACCGACGGGGACAGACCTAGAGATGGCTACACCTTC
>TRBD1|many|TRBV20-1|14|TRBJ2-7
CSARPTGGSYEQYF
TGCAGTGCTAGACCAACAGGGGGCTCCTACGAGCAGTACTTC
>-|many|TRBV27|14|TRBJ1-2
CASSIRGRDNGYTF
TGTGCCAGCAGTATCCGGGGCAGGGACAACGGCTACACCTTC
>TRBD2|many|TRBV6-5|18|TRBJ2-3
CASSYMPSGVVGTDTQYF
TGTGCCAGCAGTTACATGCCTAGCGGGGTAGTGGGCACAGATACGCAGTATTTT
>-|few|TRBV6-2/TRBV6-3|14|TRBJ2-4
CASSYQGGWDIQYF
TGTGCCAGCAGTTACCAAGGGGGTTGGGACATTCAGTACTTC
>-|-|TRBV5-1|16|TRBJ1-2
CASSLRPHGDSYGYTF
TGCGCCAGCAGCTTGCGTCCCCATGGAGATAGCTATGGCTACACCTTC
>TRBD1|many|TRBV6-5|16|TRBJ2-5
CASSYSLLTGVETQYF
TGTGCCAGCAGTTACTCACTTCTGACAGGGGTAGAGACCCAGTACTTC
>-|-|TRBV7-2|15|TRBJ1-6
CASSLAQGYNSPLHF
TGTGCCAGCAGCTTAGCCCAGGGGTATAATTCACCCCTCCACTTT
>-|-|TRBV7-9|17|TRBJ1-3
CASSPVYRRPEGNTIYF
TGTGCCAGCAGCCCCGTGTACCGACGACCAGAGGGAAACACCATATATTTT
>-|-|TRBV19|19|TRBJ1-6
CASSISVASRSSYNSPLHF
TGTGCCAGTAGTATTAGTGTGGCTTCCCGGAGCTCCTATAATTCACCCCTCCACTTT
>TRBD1|many|TRBV5-1|15|TRBJ1-2
CASSEGDSRSQGYTF
TGCGCCAGCAGCGAGGGGGACAGCCGGAGTCAAGGCTACACCTTC
>-|-|TRBV29-1|15|TRBJ2-2
CSAVTGARRTGELFF
TGCAGCGCCGTAACCGGGGCTAGGCGCACCGGGGAGCTGTTTTTT
>-|many|TRBV7-9|15|TRBJ2-7
CASSLPPGVAHEQYF
TGTGCCAGCAGCTTACCCCCGGGGGTAGCCCACGAGCAGTACTTC
>-|few|TRBV20-1|15|TRBJ2-4
CSARAGVVAKNIQYF
TGCAGTGCTAGAGCAGGGGTGGTAGCCAAAAACATTCAGTACTTC
>-|many|TRBV13|18|TRBJ1-1
CASSLRGKVGGTNTEAFF
TGTGCCAGCAGCTTAAGAGGTAAAGTTGGAGGGACGAACACTGAAGCTTTCTTT
>-|-|TRBV18|19|TRBJ2-1
CASSPLELDQFSSYNEQFF
TGTGCCAGCTCACCCCTGGAATTGGATCAATTCAGCTCCTACAATGAGCAGTTCTTC
>TRBD1|many|TRBV12-3/TRBV12-4|17|TRBJ1-3
CASSYPGTGEAGNTIYF
TGTGCCAGCAGCTACCCCGGGACAGGGGAGGCTGGAAACACCATATATTTT
>-|many|TRBV7-3|15|TRBJ2-1
CASSGGGGRRNEQFF
TGTGCCAGCAGCGGGGGCGGGGGCAGGAGAAATGAGCAGTTCTTC
>-|few|TRBV19|15|TRBJ2-2
CASAGTPTSGGELFF
TGTGCCAGTGCCGGGACCCCAACCTCGGGCGGGGAGCTGTTTTTT
>-|-|TRBV5-1|16|TRBJ2-1
CASSLGAGMTYNEQFF
TGCGCCAGCAGCTTGGGGGCGGGTATGACCTACAATGAGCAGTTCTTC
>-|few|TRBV7-9|12|TRBJ1-2
CASSLGFDGYTF
TGTGCCAGCAGCTTGGGCTTTGATGGCTACACCTTC
>-|few|TRBV13|13|TRBJ2-3
CASSWENTDTQYF
TGTGCCAGCAGCTGGGAAAACACAGATACGCAGTATTTT
>-|many|TRBV7-9|11|TRBJ2-1
CASSLGVEQFF
TGTGCCAGCAGCTTAGGGGTTGAGCAGTTCTTC
>-|once|TRBV6-1|16|TRBJ2-7
CASRRGGGGGRLEQYF
TGTGCCAGCAGGAGGGGGGGGGGGGGGGGGCGACTCGAGCAGTACTTC